This TCR beta chain is from a study of blood T cells in healthy people across ages. About the study: Per two T cells, about one barcoded beta molecule was captured through template switching. Study findings and constraints: A strong correlation was seen between TCR beta diversity and naive T cell percentage.

Sample-barcoded 5' priming and a J-beta primer mix drove a second PCR of roughly 7 to 11 cycles. TCRdb independently ran MiXCR on the 5' RACE reads; one entry per CDR3 protein. Here the sample spans fewer than 2,000,000 distinct CDR3 sequences, roughly a third being singletons. Total RNA was extracted at no less than 5.5 micrograms per sample. CDR1 is MNHEY, CDR2 SVGEGT, per germline. Trimming cost V 2 bases and J 2 bases, with 7 bases left between them. The CDR3 runs to 14 residues. This clonotype was seen only a few times. Its antigen is not identified. The sequencing sample was made of blood. This chain joins TRBV6-2 or TRBV6-3 and TRBJ2-1; D gene ambiguous. This receptor was obtained from a woman in her thirties in good health. The chain's CDR3 is CASSYRYPYNEQFF. CDR3 nucleotide sequence: TGTGCCAGCAGTTACAGGTACCCCTACAATGAGCAGTTCTTC.